One and the same sample provided the 29 T cell receptor beta chains below, sequenced in a study of T cells in Graves' hyperthyroidism and ophthalmopathy. The investigators amplified TCR beta CDR3 regions from RNA transcripts. The TCR CDR3 first-round RT-PCR relied on the HTBI primer set. TCRdb re-called the multiplex PCR reads through MiXCR, storing one row per CDR3 protein. The table lists hundreds of thousands of distinct CDR3 sequences, approximately 25% of them singletons. Sequencing was performed on blood. The receptors stem from a woman aged 25 to 45 with Graves' ophthalmopathy.

This clonotype was counted at least ten times. The rearrangement joins TRBV30 to TRBJ2-5, with 10 nucleotides matching TRBD2. After removal of 2 bases from V and 4 bases from J, the junction contained 16 bases not matched to a gene. Germline CDR1 and CDR2: GTSNPN and SVGIG (reference sequence). This CDR3 comprises 18 residues. CDR3 nucleotides: TGTGCCTGGAGTAATTTATCCCCTCTAGCGGGGGTAGGAGAGACCCAGTACTTC. It yields the protein CAWSNLSPLAGVGETQYF.

The sample holds many counts of this clonotype. This chain joins TRBV6-2 or TRBV6-3 and TRBJ2-5, with TRBD2 identical over 8 bases. The junction had 4 bases not matched to a gene; V was cut back by 7 bases and J by 0 bases. CDR3 size: 14 residues. Germline CDR1 reads MNHEY; CDR2 reads SVGEGT. Here the CDR3 reads CASNIAGHQETQYF. In nucleotides, the CDR3 is TGTGCCAGCAACATAGCGGGGCACCAAGAGACCCAGTACTTC.

The J gene is TRBJ1-2, the V gene TRBV6-4; D unresolved. CDR1 is MRHNA and CDR2 is SNTAGT in the germline V gene. CDR3 length equals 13 residues. Trimming removed 0 bases at V and 8 bases at J, with 10 bases between. The CDR3 coding sequence is TGTGCCAGCAGTGACTCGAGCGCCGGAGGCTACACCTTC. It specifies CASSDSSAGGYTF.

In this sample, this clonotype turned up a few times. Its ends do not fully match the called genes, so a read error is possible. The chain combines TRBV10-3 with TRBJ1-1; D is undetermined. This CDR3 spans 15 amino acids. Germline CDR1 reads ENHRY; CDR2 reads SYGVKD. The CDR3 reads CASSESADMNTDAFF. The CDR3 nucleotides are TGTGCCAGCAGTGAGTCTGCAGATATGAACACTGATGCTTTCTTT.

The chain uses TRBV6-5 and TRBJ1-1; 8 nucleotides match TRBD1. The CDR3 loop spans 16 amino acids. Germline V gene data show CDR1 as MNHEY and CDR2 as SVGAGI. V trimming: 2 bases; J trimming: 4 bases; junction bases outside the gene matches: 9. This CDR3 is CASSYARQGRITEAFF. The CDR3 nucleotides read TGTGCCAGCAGTTACGCCCGACAGGGGAGGATCACTGAAGCTTTCTTT.

V usage is TRBV19 and J usage is TRBJ2-5; 9 nucleotides align to TRBD1. V was pared by 9 bases and J by 13 bases, with 18 bases of the junction left unmatched. The CDR3 totals 14 residues. The germline V gene encodes CDR1 LNHDA and CDR2 SQIVND (reference sequence). In DNA, the CDR3 is TGTGCCAGCAGGCTGACAGGGGGTGCGGAGACCGGGTACTTC. It is translated as CASRLTGGAETGYF.

This clonotype was seen many times. A much larger clone differs from this one at a single base, so this may be a read error. The CDR3 coding sequence is TGTGCCAGCAGCTTCAACAACTATGGCTACACCTTC. Protein sequence: CASSFNNYGYTF. The rearrangement joins TRBV7-9 to TRBJ1-2; D remains unclear. Germline V gene sequence: CDR1 SEHNR, CDR2 FQNEAQ (reference sequence). The CDR3 has 12 amino acids. The V and J ends lost 3 bases and 2 bases respectively, with 4 bases between them.

This chain links TRBV28 with TRBJ1-2, with TRBD1 matching 8 bases. V was pared by 8 bases and J by 6 bases, with 11 bases of the junction left unmatched. This CDR3 contains 14 residues. Looked up from germline, CDR1 is MDHEN and CDR2 is SYDVKM. Here the CDR3 reads CASAAGQEINGYTF. The CDR3 coding sequence is TGTGCCAGCGCCGCGGGACAGGAGATCAATGGCTACACCTTC.

This clonotype was seen more than once but under ten times. V usage is TRBV6-1 and J usage is TRBJ2-2; D is undetermined. Trimming removed 7 bases at V and 1 base at J, with 7 bases between. The CDR3 runs to 13 residues. Germline CDR1 and CDR2: MNHNS and SASEGT. The CDR3 nucleotides read TGTGCCAGCAAATACAGGAACACCGGGGAGCTGTTTTTT. Amino acid sequence: CASKYRNTGELFF.

In its sample, this clonotype was seen many times. This chain uses TRBV5-1 with TRBJ1-1, with TRBD1 as a possible D gene (5 bases). Between the trimmed V and J ends, which lost 1 base and 3 bases, there was a span of 10 bases. Germline CDR1 SGHRS, CDR2 YFSETQ. This CDR3 spans 14 amino acids. In nucleotides, the CDR3 is TGCGCCAGCAGCTTGTGGGGGGAGGACACTGAAGCTTTCTTT. Translated: CASSLWGEDTEAFF.

In its sample, this clonotype was seen once. This chain connects TRBV12-3 or TRBV12-4 to TRBJ1-5, with D hard to call. The CDR3 contains 13 residues. The V and J ends lost 3 bases and 10 bases respectively, with 13 bases between them. The CDR3, as DNA: TGTGCCAGCAGTTTCTATGGTGTGGGTCCCCAGCATTTT. Its protein product is CASSFYGVGPQHF.

This clonotype was observed once. This chain links TRBV6-2 or TRBV6-3 with TRBJ1-5; D perhaps matches TRBD1 (5 bases). Germline assignment: CDR1 MNHEY and CDR2 SVGEGT. This CDR3 spans 14 amino acids. Trimming took off 6 bases at V and 6 bases at J, with 15 bases between the two ends. The CDR3 protein is CASSPAGGVQPQHF. CDR3 nucleotide sequence: TGTGCCAGCAGCCCAGCCGGAGGGGTTCAGCCCCAGCATTTT.

To note about this clonotype: A much larger clone lies one base from this, so it may be a read error. The chain couples TRBV27 to TRBJ2-7; TRBD1 aligns across 8 bases. Germline CDR1 reads MNHEY; CDR2 reads SMNVEV (reference sequence). CDR3 length: 12 residues. J lost 5 bases, V lost 7 bases, and 4 bases had no gene match. The CDR3 sequence is CASMDRAHEQYF. CDR3 nucleotide sequence: TGTGCCAGCATGGACAGGGCCCACGAGCAGTACTTC.

This clonotype was seen repeatedly, ten times or more. The chain has TRBV6-4 and TRBJ1-5; no clear D. The CDR3 loop spans 18 amino acids. Trimming pared 5 bases from V and 5 bases from J, leaving 25 bases between. In germline, CDR1 is MRHNA, CDR2 SNTAGT. The CDR3 nucleotides are TGTGCCAGCAGTCGCACCCGGATGCTAATGGGCCCCCATCAGCCCCAGCATTTT. Residues: CASSRTRMLMGPHQPQHF.

This sequence joins TRBV28 and TRBJ2-7; no firm D call. V gave up 3 bases and J gave up 9 bases, with 9 bases separating them. CDR1 MDHEN and CDR2 SYDVKM come from the germline V gene. This CDR3 comprises 11 residues. The CDR3 sequence: CASSFAKAQYF. CDR3 sequence (DNA): TGTGCCAGCAGTTTCGCGAAGGCGCAGTACTTC.

This clonotype was observed at least ten times. This chain connects TRBV11-1 to TRBJ2-2; the D gene is possibly TRBD1 (6 bases). This CDR3 has 16 residues. The V and J ends lost 5 bases and 4 bases respectively, with 17 bases between them. Germline V lookup: CDR1 SGHAT, CDR2 FQDESV (reference sequence). The DNA of the CDR3 is TGTGCCAGCAGCCCCACACAGGGTACGAGCACCGGGGAGCTGTTTTTT. This sequence encodes CASSPTQGTSTGELFF. Filled out from reference TRBV11-1 and TRBJ2-2, the complete variable domain reads EAEVAQSPRYKITEKSQAVAFWCDPISGHATLYWYRQILGQGPELLVQFQDESVVDDSQLPKDRFSAERLKGVDSTLKIQPAELGDSAMYLCASSPTQGTSTGELFFGEGSRLTVL.

The chain is built from TRBV5-1 and TRBJ2-7; TRBD2 might be the D (5 bases). Trimming removed 4 bases at V and 5 bases at J, with 10 bases between. From germline, CDR1 is SGHRS and CDR2 YFSETQ. The CDR3 is 12 amino acids. CDR3 in DNA: TGCGCCAGCAGCGGCGGACTCGACGAGCAGTACTTC. Translation: CASSGGLDEQYF.

With regard to this clonotype: A much larger clone is a single base away; this may be a read error. The V and J genes are TRBV14 and TRBJ1-2; perhaps TRBD1 as D (6 bases). V lost 0 bases to trimming and J lost 4 bases, with 15 bases between them. CDR3 length: 16 residues. Germline V CDR1 and CDR2: SGHDN, FVKESK. The CDR3 protein is CASSQEGNRVCYGYTF. The CDR3 DNA follows: TGTGCCAGCAGCCAAGAAGGTAACAGGGTCTGCTATGGCTACACCTTC.

The sample holds many counts of this clonotype. The CDR3 nucleotides are TGCAGTGCTAGTACTTGGGAACAAGAGACCCAGTACTTC. Its protein product is CSASTWEQETQYF. The chain carries TRBV20-1 and TRBJ2-5; D is ambiguous. The CDR3 consists of 13 residues. The germline gives CDR1 DFQATT, CDR2 SNEGSKA (reference sequence). Deletions cut 3 bases from V and 2 bases from J, with 10 bases between.

This clonotype occurred many times. This sequence joins TRBV6-5 and TRBJ2-5, with D tentatively TRBD2 (6 bases). The CDR3 is made up of 16 amino acids. The V end was cut by 2 bases, the J end by 5 bases, with 18 bases between. Germline-derived CDR1 and CDR2 are MNHEY and SVGAGI. CDR3 loop: CASSYPETSSWETQYF. The CDR3 DNA follows: TGTGCCAGCAGTTACCCCGAGACTAGTTCGTGGGAGACCCAGTACTTC.

This clonotype appeared many times. The CDR3, as DNA: TGCGCCAGCAGCCACGGTTTGAGTAGGACTGAAGCTTTCTTT. Residues: CASSHGLSRTEAFF. The V and J genes are TRBV5-1 and TRBJ1-1; D is unresolved. Trimming removed 4 bases from V and 5 bases from J, with 15 bases in between. Germline CDR1 is SGHRS and CDR2 is YFSETQ. This CDR3 is built from 14 residues.

This clonotype was counted only a few times. Compared with germline, one end of the junction differs, possibly owing to a read error. The chain combines TRBV6-4 with TRBJ2-5; D is ambiguous. CDR1 MRHNA and CDR2 SNTAGT come from the germline V gene. CDR3 size: 14 residues. The CDR3 loop is CASSYSAAEETQYF. The CDR3 coding sequence is TGTGCCAGCAGTTACTCGGCGGCAGAAGAGACCCAGTACTTC.

This clonotype was seen at least ten times. Given a much more abundant clone one base away, this may be a read error. The genes are TRBV6-5 and TRBJ1-2; possibly TRBD1 for D (6 bases). The CDR3 has 15 amino acids. Germline lookup yields CDR1 MNHEY and CDR2 SVGAGI. Trimming took off 5 bases at V and 4 bases at J, with 17 bases between the two ends. The CDR3 DNA reads as TGTGCCAGCAGTACTGGACAGAGGACATTCTATGGCTACACCTTC. The encoded protein is CASSTGQRTFYGYTF.

This clonotype was counted many times. The chain links TRBV6-2 or TRBV6-3 to TRBJ1-2; 8 bases map to TRBD1. Germline values: CDR1 MNHEY, CDR2 SVGEGT. Trimming took 2 bases from V and 2 from J; bases not matched to a gene: 4. This CDR3 is 15 amino acids long. The CDR3, as DNA: TGTGCCAGCAGTTACCGGGACAGGCCCAACTATGGCTACACCTTC. This encodes CASSYRDRPNYGYTF.

The gene calls are TRBV20-1 and TRBJ1-5; D remains unclear. CDR1 and CDR2 from the germline V gene are DFQATT and SNEGSKA (reference sequence). This CDR3 is built from 13 residues. V lost 5 bases, J lost 3 bases, and 11 bases lay in between. The CDR3 is CSAETDFNQPQHF. The CDR3 nucleotides read TGCAGTGCTGAGACGGACTTCAATCAGCCCCAGCATTTT.

This clonotype was counted at least ten times. The CDR3 loop reads CASSGQGASSPLHF. The CDR3 DNA sequence: TGTGCCAGCAGTGGACAGGGGGCTAGTTCACCCCTCCACTTT. The chain joins TRBV2 to TRBJ1-6; 10 nucleotides line up with TRBD1. V trimming: 4 bases; J trimming: 9 bases; junction bases outside the gene matches: 3. The germline V gene encodes CDR1 SNHLY and CDR2 FYNNEI. The CDR3 loop spans 14 amino acids. The full variable domain, in which reference TRBV2 and TRBJ1-6 provide the parts outside the CDR3, is EPEVTQTPSHQVTQMGQEVILRCVPISNHLYFYWYRQILGQKVEFLVSFYNNEISEKSEIFDDQFSVERPDGSNFTLKIRSTKLEDSAMYFCASSGQGASSPLHFGNGTRLTVT.

This clonotype showed up many times. The chain is built from TRBV27 and TRBJ1-5; D gene uncertain. V was trimmed by 6 bases and J by 6 bases, leaving 15 bases between them. The CDR3 covers 14 residues. The germline V gene encodes CDR1 MNHEY and CDR2 SMNVEV (reference sequence). The CDR3 spells CASRVSSGSQPQHF. In DNA, the CDR3 is TGTGCCAGCAGGGTATCTAGCGGCAGTCAGCCCCAGCATTTT.

In its sample, this clonotype was seen many times. The rearrangement uses TRBV6-2 or TRBV6-3 and TRBJ2-4; the match to TRBD1 covers 8 bases. This CDR3 has 14 residues. V shed 4 bases, J shed 9 bases, and the junction held 8 bases outside the gene matches. The germline V gene encodes CDR1 MNHEY and CDR2 SVGEGT. In nucleotides, the CDR3 is TGTGCCAGCAGTTTAAGGACAGGGAACAGCATTCAGTACTTC. Translation gives CASSLRTGNSIQYF.

The J gene is TRBJ1-1, the V gene TRBV28; TRBD1 aligns across 7 bases. Trimming removed 5 bases from V and 5 bases from J; junction bases left unmatched: 11. Germline V gene lookup returns CDR1 MDHEN and CDR2 SYDVKM. The CDR3 contains 15 residues. CDR3 residues: CASSPGFRGRTEAFF. The CDR3, as DNA: TGTGCCAGCAGTCCCGGTTTTAGGGGGCGGACTGAAGCTTTCTTT. Full variable domain (outside the CDR3, taken from reference TRBV28 and TRBJ1-1): DVKVTQSSRYLVKRTGEKVFLECVQDMDHENMFWYRQDPGLGLRLIYFSYDVKMKEKGDIPEGYSVSREKKERFSLILESASTNQTSMYLCASSPGFRGRTEAFFGQGTRLTVV.